The source of this TCR beta chain is a study of beta chain features in type 1 diabetes. Study-wide results and caveats: Whatever favoring of shorter templates PCR might show would apply equally to patients and controls. When Type 1 diabetes patients were examined, their TCRB CDR3s proved moderately but significantly shorter in all four CD4+ subsets.

The CDR3 totals 16 residues. Trimming cost V 4 bases and J 4 bases; bases outside gene matches: 10. Germline V lookup: CDR1 LGHNA, CDR2 YSLEER. This clone has only a few counts. Its antigen is unidentified. Expressed TCRB transcripts were sequenced because the entire RNA isolate underwent reverse transcription. It was found that naive, central memory and regulatory T cell samples averaged around 3.6 million reads. The data were produced by immunoSEQ multiplex PCR, yet TCRdb's version contains in-frame clones alone and is incomplete. The sample consists of 600,000 to 700,000 clones, under 15% of them appearing once.

J is TRBJ1-5 and V is TRBV4-3; 7 bases match TRBD1. The TCR originated in a man in his thirties or forties with type 1 diabetes. The material sequenced was naive CD4+ T cells from blood. The CDR3, as DNA: TGCGCCAGCAGCCTCGGGACAGCTCAGGGAAATCAGCCCCAGCATTTT. As protein: CASSLGTAQGNQPQHF.